The 17 T cell receptor beta chains below were found in one sample sequenced in a study of blood T cell repertoires in COVID-19. Generated by immunoSEQ multiplex PCR, the TCRdb table keeps only in-frame clones and is missing some. The repertoire holds 150,000 to 200,000 clones, with 65% to 90% as singletons. The material sequenced was peripheral blood. All receptors derive from a human donor in a cohort sampled during active COVID-19.

The V and J genes are TRBV28 and TRBJ2-7; D gene unclear. This CDR3 has 14 amino acids. In germline, CDR1 is MDHEN, CDR2 SYDVKM. Trimming cost V 4 bases and J 1 base, with 11 bases left between them. The chain's CDR3 is CASSYAQMSYEQYF. Written as DNA, the CDR3 is TGTGCCAGCAGTTATGCCCAGATGTCCTACGAGCAGTACTTC.

This chain links TRBV6-5 with TRBJ1-2; D gene unclear. The ends were cut back, 1 base at V and 8 bases at J, with 14 bases in the middle. Germline CDR1 and CDR2: MNHEY and SVGAGI. This CDR3 is 14 amino acids long. CDR3 DNA: TGTGCCAGCAGTTACTTCCCAGACTTTGGGGGCTACACCTTC. This gives the protein CASSYFPDFGGYTF.

V gene TRBV18 combines with J gene TRBJ2-2; no firm D call. The CDR3 covers 14 residues. The germline CDR1 and CDR2 sequences are KGHSH and LQKENI. Trimming removed 6 bases at V and 2 bases at J, with 10 bases between. This chain's CDR3 is CASSQALNTGELFF. The CDR3 coding sequence is TGTGCCAGCTCGCAGGCCCTTAACACCGGGGAGCTGTTTTTT.

The DNA of the CDR3 is TGTGCCAGCAGCTTACGATCCGCAGGCCCCTATGGCTACACCTTC. It encodes CASSLRSAGPYGYTF. The chain employs TRBV7-3 and TRBJ1-2; D remains ambiguous. Between the trimmed V and J ends, which lost 2 bases and 4 bases, there was a span of 14 bases. CDR3 length equals 15 residues. Per germline, CDR1 SGHTA and CDR2 FQGTGA.

This clone was counted between two and nine times. The chain carries TRBV12-5 and TRBJ1-5, with a weak D call TRBD1 (6 bases). Germline assignment: CDR1 LGHNT and CDR2 FRNRAP. V was pared by 7 bases and J by 11 bases, with 12 bases between. The length of the CDR3 is 11 residues. CDR3 amino acids: CASALTGAQHF. The CDR3 bases are TGTGCTAGTGCCTTGACAGGAGCCCAGCATTTT.

V is TRBV28 and J is TRBJ2-7, with 13 bases lining up with TRBD2. This CDR3 contains 19 residues. The germline gives CDR1 MDHEN, CDR2 SYDVKM. Unmatched junction bases numbered 13, after V lost 5 bases and J lost 0 bases. The CDR3 loop is CASSPGTGGLAGNSYEQYF. In DNA form, the CDR3 reads TGTGCCAGCAGTCCCGGGACAGGGGGACTAGCGGGGAACTCCTACGAGCAGTACTTC. The full variable domain, rest sourced from reference TRBV28 and TRBJ2-7, is DVKVTQSSRYLVKRTGEKVFLECVQDMDHENMFWYRQDPGLGLRLIYFSYDVKMKEKGDIPEGYSVSREKKERFSLILESASTNQTSMYLCASSPGTGGLAGNSYEQYFGPGTRLTVT.

This chain connects TRBV2 to TRBJ2-4; D might be TRBD1 (6 bases). Germline CDR1 reads SNHLY; CDR2 reads FYNNEI. V was pared by 4 bases and J by 4 bases, with 8 bases between. The CDR3 spans 13 residues. CDR3: CASSVDRKNIQYF. In DNA form, the CDR3 reads TGTGCCAGCAGTGTCGACAGGAAAAACATTCAGTACTTC.

V usage is TRBV28 and J usage is TRBJ1-2, with D unresolved. V was pared by 6 bases and J by 7 bases, with 18 bases between. Germline lookup yields CDR1 MDHEN and CDR2 SYDVKM. The CDR3 is made up of 14 amino acids. In DNA form, the CDR3 reads TGTGCCAGCAGACAGAGGGCCTTCTCTATTGGCTACACCTTC. Protein product: CASRQRAFSIGYTF.

This clone was seen just once. Other nucleotide sequences from this sample produce the same CDR3. The V call is TRBV19, the J call TRBJ1-5; no definite D call. V was shortened by 3 bases and J by 4 bases, with 10 bases between the two germline ends. CDR3 length equals 14 residues. CDR1 is LNHDA, CDR2 SQIVND, per germline (reference sequence). CDR3 nucleotides: TGTGCCAGTAGTATTGAGGGAGGAAATCAGCCCCAGCATTTT. Translated: CASSIEGGNQPQHF.

The genes are TRBV5-1 and TRBJ2-6, with 9 bases aligning to TRBD1. The CDR3 is 17 residues long. CDR1 is SGHRS and CDR2 is YFSETQ in the germline V gene. The V segment lost 4 bases and the J segment 0 bases; nucleotides outside the gene matches: 5. CDR3 loop: CASSVTGGFSGANVLTF. The CDR3 nucleotides are TGCGCCAGCAGCGTAACAGGGGGCTTCTCTGGGGCCAACGTCCTGACTTTC.

The rearrangement uses TRBV28 and TRBJ2-7; 10 bases fit TRBD1. With V trimmed by 4 bases and J by 9 bases, 18 bases remained unmatched. Germline CDR1 is MDHEN and CDR2 is SYDVKM. The CDR3 length is 17 residues. As DNA, the CDR3 is TGTGCCAGCAGTTATAATCTGGCGGGGACAGGGGATTCTGGGCAGTACTTC. As protein: CASSYNLAGTGDSGQYF.

CDR3 sequence reads: CASSGNPLKRAHSYNEQFF. The CDR3 DNA follows: TGCGCCAGCAGTGGAAACCCCTTGAAGCGGGCGCACTCCTACAATGAGCAGTTCTTC. The chain recombines TRBV10-1 with TRBJ2-1; possibly TRBD2 for D (6 bases). V dropped 4 bases and J dropped 0 bases, with 22 bases sitting between them. This CDR3 spans 19 amino acids. Germline CDR1 reads WNHNN; CDR2 reads SYGVQD (reference sequence).

The CDR3 here is CASSPHEDSPPGTF. CDR3 sequence (DNA): TGTGCCAGCAGCCCCCATGAGGACAGCCCGCCCGGCACCTTC. V gene TRBV28 combines with J gene TRBJ1-2; a possible D gene is TRBD1 (6 bases). In germline, CDR1 is MDHEN, CDR2 SYDVKM. V dropped 6 bases and J dropped 13 bases, with 24 bases sitting between them. The CDR3 totals 14 residues.

The chain uses TRBV10-2 and TRBJ2-1; D perhaps matches TRBD2 (6 bases). Germline-derived CDR1 and CDR2 are WSHSY and SAAADI. This CDR3 region has 13 residues. V shed 10 bases and J shed 0 bases, with 10 bases lying between them. CDR3 in amino acids: CATLGGSYNEQFF. CDR3 bases: TGCGCCACCCTGGGGGGCTCCTACAATGAGCAGTTCTTC.

This clone has a count of ten or more. The chain employs TRBV6-5 and TRBJ2-1, with 12 bases lining up with TRBD2. In germline, CDR1 is MNHEY, CDR2 SVGAGI. The ends lost 6 bases at V and 9 bases at J; junction bases unmatched: 9. This CDR3 has 15 amino acids. As DNA, the CDR3 is TGTGCCAGCAGCCCCCTAGCGGGGGGGCCTCGTGAGCAGTTCTTC. Translation gives CASSPLAGGPREQFF.

This sequence joins TRBV2 and TRBJ1-1; D perhaps matches TRBD1 (6 bases). Germline V lookup: CDR1 SNHLY, CDR2 FYNNEI. This CDR3 has 14 amino acids. Trimming took off 1 base at V and 4 bases at J, with 10 bases between the two ends. CDR3: CASSEGRGITEAFF. The CDR3, as DNA: TGTGCCAGCAGTGAAGGCAGGGGTATCACTGAAGCTTTCTTT. Drawing the rest from reference TRBV2 and TRBJ1-1, the complete variable domain is EPEVTQTPSHQVTQMGQEVILRCVPISNHLYFYWYRQILGQKVEFLVSFYNNEISEKSEIFDDQFSVERPDGSNFTLKIRSTKLEDSAMYFCASSEGRGITEAFFGQGTRLTVV.

V is TRBV14 and J is TRBJ2-7; maybe TRBD1 (6 bases). The V and J ends lost 1 base and 10 bases respectively, with 11 bases between them. CDR3 length equals 12 residues. In germline, CDR1 is SGHDN, CDR2 FVKESK. The CDR3 nucleotides read TGTGCCAGCAGCCAAGCCGGGACAAGCCAGTACTTC. Amino acids: CASSQAGTSQYF.